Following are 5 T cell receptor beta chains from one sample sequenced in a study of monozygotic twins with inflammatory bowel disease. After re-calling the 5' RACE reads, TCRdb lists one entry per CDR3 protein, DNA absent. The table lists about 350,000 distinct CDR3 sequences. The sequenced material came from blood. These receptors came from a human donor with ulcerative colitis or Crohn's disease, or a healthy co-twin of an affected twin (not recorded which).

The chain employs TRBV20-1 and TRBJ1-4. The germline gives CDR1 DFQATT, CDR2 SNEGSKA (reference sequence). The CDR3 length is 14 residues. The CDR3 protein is CSAPATATNEKLFF.

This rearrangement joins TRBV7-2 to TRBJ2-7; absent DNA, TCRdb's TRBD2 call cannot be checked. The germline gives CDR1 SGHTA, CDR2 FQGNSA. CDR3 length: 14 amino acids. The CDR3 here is CASSFSRATYEQYF.

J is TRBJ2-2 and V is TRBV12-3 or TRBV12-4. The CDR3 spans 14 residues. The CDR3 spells CASSLVSNTGELFF.

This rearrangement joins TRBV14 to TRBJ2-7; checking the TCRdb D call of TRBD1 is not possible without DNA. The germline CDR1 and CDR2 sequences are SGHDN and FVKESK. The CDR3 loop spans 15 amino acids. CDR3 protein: CASSPYPGQSYEQYF.

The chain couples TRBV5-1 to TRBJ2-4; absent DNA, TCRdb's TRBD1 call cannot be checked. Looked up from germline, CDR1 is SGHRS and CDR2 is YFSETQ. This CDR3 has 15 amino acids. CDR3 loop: CASSLGAGQVDIQYF.